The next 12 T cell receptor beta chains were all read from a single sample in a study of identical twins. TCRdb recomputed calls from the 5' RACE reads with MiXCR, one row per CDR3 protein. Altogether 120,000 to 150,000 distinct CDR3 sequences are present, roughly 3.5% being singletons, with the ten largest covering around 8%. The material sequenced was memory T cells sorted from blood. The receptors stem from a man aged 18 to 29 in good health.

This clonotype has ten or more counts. The CDR3 DNA reads as TGTGCCAGCAGTTTATGGGGTCGTGACACTGAAGCTTTCTTT. It translates to CASSLWGRDTEAFF. The chain couples TRBV12-3 or TRBV12-4 to TRBJ1-1, with D hard to call. V lost 2 bases and J lost 3, with 10 bases in between. The CDR3 totals 14 residues.

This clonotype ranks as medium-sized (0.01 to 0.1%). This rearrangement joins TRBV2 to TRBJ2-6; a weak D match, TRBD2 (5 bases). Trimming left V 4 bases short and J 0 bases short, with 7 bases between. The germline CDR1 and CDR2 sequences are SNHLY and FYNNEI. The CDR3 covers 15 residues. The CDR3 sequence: CASSVGSSGANVLTF. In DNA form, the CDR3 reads TGTGCCAGCAGTGTAGGGAGCTCTGGGGCCAACGTCCTGACTTTC.

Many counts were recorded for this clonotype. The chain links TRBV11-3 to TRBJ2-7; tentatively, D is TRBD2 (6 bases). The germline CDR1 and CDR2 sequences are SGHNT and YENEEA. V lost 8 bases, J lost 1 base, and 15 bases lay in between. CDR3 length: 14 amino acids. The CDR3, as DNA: TGTGCCAGCGGCCTTGGACGGGGGTCCTACGAGCAGTACGTC. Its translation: CASGLGRGSYEQYV.

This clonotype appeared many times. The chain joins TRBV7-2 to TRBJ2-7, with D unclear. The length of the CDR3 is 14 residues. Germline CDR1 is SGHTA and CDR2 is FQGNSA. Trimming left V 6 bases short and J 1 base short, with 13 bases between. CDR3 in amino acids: CASSITVLSYEQYF. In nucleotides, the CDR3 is TGTGCCAGCAGTATTACAGTCCTATCCTACGAGCAGTACTTC.

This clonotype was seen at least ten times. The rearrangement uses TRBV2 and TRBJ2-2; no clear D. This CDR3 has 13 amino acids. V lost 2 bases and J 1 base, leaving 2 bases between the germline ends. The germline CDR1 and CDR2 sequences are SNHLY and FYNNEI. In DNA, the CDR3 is TGTGCCAGCAGTGAACAGAACACCGGGGAGCTGTTTTTT. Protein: CASSEQNTGELFF.

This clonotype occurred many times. CDR3 sequence: CATSDRNRVRADTQYF. Written as DNA, the CDR3 is TGTGCCACCAGTGATCGAAACAGGGTCCGGGCAGATACGCAGTATTTT. This sequence joins TRBV24-1 and TRBJ2-3; D is possibly TRBD1 (6 bases). V was cut by 3 bases and J by 4 bases, with 16 bases left in between. The CDR3 spans 16 residues. Germline V lookup: CDR1 KGHDR, CDR2 SFDVKD.

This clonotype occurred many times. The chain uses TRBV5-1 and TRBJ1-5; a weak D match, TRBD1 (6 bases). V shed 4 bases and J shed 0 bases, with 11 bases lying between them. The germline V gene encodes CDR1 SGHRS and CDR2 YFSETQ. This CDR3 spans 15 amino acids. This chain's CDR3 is CASSADSNSNQPQHF. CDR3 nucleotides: TGCGCCAGCAGCGCGGACAGTAATAGCAATCAGCCCCAGCATTTT.

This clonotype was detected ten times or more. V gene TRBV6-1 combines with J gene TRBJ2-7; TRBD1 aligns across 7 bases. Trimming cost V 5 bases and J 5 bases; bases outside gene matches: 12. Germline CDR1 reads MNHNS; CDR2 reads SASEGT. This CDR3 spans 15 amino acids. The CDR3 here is CASSPRDSLRHEQYV. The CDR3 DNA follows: TGTGCCAGCAGTCCCCGGGACAGCCTCCGGCACGAGCAGTACGTC.

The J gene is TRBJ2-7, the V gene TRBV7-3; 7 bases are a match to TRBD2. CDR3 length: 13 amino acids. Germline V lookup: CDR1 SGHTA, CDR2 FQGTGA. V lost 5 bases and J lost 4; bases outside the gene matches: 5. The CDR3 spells CASSATGGYEQYF. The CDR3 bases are TGTGCCAGCAGCGCGACCGGGGGGTACGAGCAGTACTTC. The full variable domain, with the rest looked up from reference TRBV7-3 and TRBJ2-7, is GAGVSQTPSNKVTEKGKYVELRCDPISGHTALYWYRQSLGQGPEFLIYFQGTGAADDSGLPNDRFFAVRPEGSVSTLKIQRTERGDSAVYLCASSATGGYEQYFGPGTRLTVT.

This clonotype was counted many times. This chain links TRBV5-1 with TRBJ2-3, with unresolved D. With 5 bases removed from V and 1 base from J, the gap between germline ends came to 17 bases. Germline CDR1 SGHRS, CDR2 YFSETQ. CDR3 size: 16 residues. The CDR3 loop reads CASSFRADGRTDTQYF. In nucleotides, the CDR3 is TGCGCCAGCAGTTTTCGGGCGGACGGACGCACAGATACGCAGTATTTT.

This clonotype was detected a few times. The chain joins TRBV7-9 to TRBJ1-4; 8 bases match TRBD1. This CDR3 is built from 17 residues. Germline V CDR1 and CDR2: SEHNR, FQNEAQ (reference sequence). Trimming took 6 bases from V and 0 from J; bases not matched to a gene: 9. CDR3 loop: CASRRRGLGATNEKLFF. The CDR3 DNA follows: TGTGCCAGCAGACGCAGGGGGCTAGGGGCAACTAATGAAAAACTGTTTTTT.

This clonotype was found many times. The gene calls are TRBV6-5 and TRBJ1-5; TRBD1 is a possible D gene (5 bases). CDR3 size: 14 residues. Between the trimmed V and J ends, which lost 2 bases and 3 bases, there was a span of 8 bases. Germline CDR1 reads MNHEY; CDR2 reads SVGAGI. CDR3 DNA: TGTGCCAGCAGTTACCAAGGGGACAATCAGCCCCAGCATTTT. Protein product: CASSYQGDNQPQHF.